This record looks at one TCR beta chain sequence and its context. CDR1 is ENHRY and CDR2 is SYGVKD in the germline V gene. The CDR3 runs 14 residues. The entry originates in a study of T cells expressing NK-cell markers. Looking at the study overall: The sequencing cohort of eight donors included seven HCMV-seropositive individuals and one seronegative individual.

After re-calling the 5' RACE reads, TCRdb lists one entry per CDR3 protein, DNA absent. In total, the table holds 150,000 to 170,000 distinct CDR3 sequences. This chain uses TRBV10-3 with TRBJ2-2; TCRdb gives TRBD2 as the D gene, but with no DNA this cannot be confirmed. This sequence was found in a woman between 50 and 59 years old in good health. Specimen: blood T cells: a sorted CD56 or NKG2C T cell subset, CD4+ or CD8+ T cells, or bulk PBMC T cells (not recorded which). This CDR3 is CAITAGANTGELFF.